These 31 T cell receptor beta chains were sequenced from one sample in a study of blood T cell repertoires in COVID-19. Generated by immunoSEQ multiplex PCR, the TCRdb table keeps only in-frame clones and is missing some. Of 200,000 to 300,000 clones listed, around 80% are singletons. The sequenced material came from peripheral blood. The receptors were gathered from a middle-aged man who had recovered from COVID-19.

The V gene is TRBV5-4, the J gene TRBJ2-7; a weak D match, TRBD1 (6 bases). Germline V gene sequence: CDR1 SGHNT, CDR2 YYREEE (reference sequence). V was clipped by 5 bases and J by 0 bases, with 12 bases between them. This CDR3 is built from 14 residues. In DNA form, the CDR3 reads TGTGCCAGCAGATATGACAGGAGCTCCTACGAGCAGTACTTC. As protein: CASRYDRSSYEQYF.

The chain has TRBV30 and TRBJ2-7; perhaps TRBD1 as D (6 bases). V shed 0 bases and J shed 3 bases, with 15 bases lying between them. CDR1 is GTSNPN, CDR2 SVGIG, per germline (reference sequence). This CDR3 comprises 15 residues. The CDR3 sequence is CAWSVLYSDSYEQYF. DNA for the CDR3: TGTGCCTGGAGTGTACTTTATTCGGACAGCTACGAGCAGTACTTC.

This chain links TRBV6-5 with TRBJ2-7; no reliable D call. The CDR3 spans 15 residues. The germline gives CDR1 MNHEY, CDR2 SVGAGI. V was cut by 5 bases and J by 4 bases, with 18 bases left in between. For the CDR3, the DNA is TGTGCCAGCAGTCCTTCCCCTATGACTGTGTACGAGCAGTACTTC. Translation: CASSPSPMTVYEQYF.

The chain joins TRBV9 to TRBJ1-1; D is ambiguous. V lost 4 bases to trimming and J lost 4 bases, with 11 bases between them. CDR1 is SGDLS and CDR2 is YYNGEE in the germline V gene. The CDR3 is 13 residues long. In DNA, the CDR3 is TGTGCCAGCAGCCAGGCCGACGGCACTGAAGCTTTCTTT. Its protein product is CASSQADGTEAFF. Looking up the rest from reference TRBV9 and TRBJ1-1 gives the full variable domain: DSGVTQTPKHLITATGQRVTLRCSPRSGDLSVYWYQQSLDQGLQFLIQYYNGEERAKGNILERFSAQQFPDLHSELNLSSLELGDSALYFCASSQADGTEAFFGQGTRLTVV.

The chain combines TRBV7-2 with TRBJ2-2, with a possible D match to TRBD2 (6 bases). Germline V gene sequence: CDR1 SGHTA, CDR2 FQGNSA. The CDR3 is 18 residues long. Trimming cost V 7 bases and J 3 bases, with 24 bases left between them. This CDR3 reads CASKKGAAPSGDTGELFF. As DNA, the CDR3 is TGTGCCAGCAAAAAAGGGGCAGCCCCTTCGGGGGACACCGGGGAGCTGTTTTTT.

This clone has just one count. This rearrangement joins TRBV7-2 to TRBJ2-7, with 10 bases aligning to TRBD2. The CDR3 contains 16 residues. Germline assignment: CDR1 SGHTA and CDR2 FQGNSA. V gave up 0 bases and J gave up 6 bases; unmatched junction bases: 8. CDR3 amino acids: CASSLASGRQPLEQYF. DNA of the CDR3: TGTGCCAGCAGCTTAGCTAGCGGGAGGCAGCCCCTCGAGCAGTACTTC.

This rearrangement joins TRBV3-1 (or the pseudogene TRBV3-2) to TRBJ1-5; a weak D match, TRBD1 (6 bases). The CDR3 runs to 16 residues. V was shortened by 1 base and J by 7 bases, with 17 bases between the two germline ends. The V gene's germline CDR1 is LGHDT and CDR2 YNNKEL (reference sequence). The CDR3 DNA reads TGTGCCAGCAGCCAAGGGACAGTTGGGAACAAGCAGCCCCAGCATTTT. Residues: CASSQGTVGNKQPQHF.

The chain is built from TRBV27 and TRBJ2-5; maybe TRBD2 (6 bases). V lost 9 bases and J lost 4, with 15 bases in between. Germline CDR1 reads MNHEY; CDR2 reads SMNVEV (reference sequence). The CDR3 has 13 amino acids. The CDR3 DNA is TGTGCCAGTATGCGGAGGGGAGGAGAGACCCAGTACTTC. Amino acid sequence: CASMRRGGETQYF.

The J gene is TRBJ2-7, the V gene TRBV5-1; perhaps TRBD2 as D (6 bases). From germline, CDR1 is SGHRS and CDR2 YFSETQ. The CDR3 spans 14 residues. The V end lost 0 bases, the J end lost 5 bases, and 12 bases lay between the germline ends. CDR3 loop: CASSLASGVNEQYF. CDR3 DNA: TGCGCCAGCAGCTTGGCCTCGGGGGTCAACGAGCAGTACTTC.

The V gene is TRBV28, the J gene TRBJ1-3; 8 nucleotides match TRBD1. The germline CDR1 and CDR2 sequences are MDHEN and SYDVKM. The CDR3 contains 15 residues. V shed 6 bases and J 3 bases; nucleotides not matched to a gene: 7. The CDR3 is CASSSTGAGGNTIYF. CDR3 DNA sequence: TGTGCCAGCAGCTCGACAGGGGCCGGTGGAAACACCATATATTTT.

The rearrangement uses TRBV3-1 (or the pseudogene TRBV3-2) and TRBJ2-3; the match to TRBD2 covers 8 bases. CDR1 LGHDT and CDR2 YNNKEL come from the germline V gene (reference sequence). The CDR3 loop spans 14 amino acids. V shed 8 bases, J shed 2 bases, and the junction held 6 bases outside the gene matches. The CDR3: CASGRGGTTDTQYF. CDR3 bases: TGTGCCAGCGGCCGGGGGGGGACCACAGATACGCAGTATTTT.

This rearrangement joins TRBV7-8 to TRBJ2-7; 16 nucleotides match TRBD2. The CDR3 consists of 18 residues. Trimming took 5 bases from V and 3 from J; bases not matched to a gene: 10. CDR1 is SGHVS, CDR2 FQNEAQ, per germline. CDR3 sequence (DNA): TGTGCCAGCAGCCCGGGACTAGCGGGAGGGCTAATTGGCTACGAGCAGTACTTC. Translation gives CASSPGLAGGLIGYEQYF.

This clone was detected ten times or more. The genes are TRBV12-3 or TRBV12-4 and TRBJ1-3; unclear D gene. The CDR3 consists of 12 residues. The V and J ends lost 3 bases and 4 bases respectively, with 4 bases between them. The CDR3 region has the DNA TGTGCCAGCAGTTTTGCGGGAAACACCATATATTTT. Its protein is CASSFAGNTIYF.

V is TRBV5-1 and J is TRBJ2-7; the match to TRBD2 covers 11 bases. The length of the CDR3 is 15 residues. The V gene end was trimmed by 4 bases and the J gene end by 3 bases; junction bases not matched to a gene: 6. Germline CDR1 SGHRS, CDR2 YFSETQ. CDR3 residues: CASSGVAGGNYEQYF. Written as DNA, the CDR3 is TGCGCCAGCAGCGGAGTAGCGGGGGGGAACTACGAGCAGTACTTC.

Only one count was recorded for this clone. V is TRBV15 and J is TRBJ1-2; 9 bases are shared with TRBD1. The J segment lost 3 bases and the V segment lost 0 bases, leaving 5 bases of the junction unmatched. This CDR3 contains 16 residues. CDR1 and CDR2 (germline): LNHNV, YYDKDF (reference sequence). For the CDR3, the DNA is TGTGCCACCAGCAGAGACCGACAGGGGGGCTACTATGGCTACACCTTC. Translated: CATSRDRQGGYYGYTF.

V gene TRBV19 combines with J gene TRBJ2-7, with 9 bases aligning to TRBD2. The J segment lost 4 bases and the V segment lost 5 bases, leaving 12 bases of the junction unmatched. Germline values: CDR1 LNHDA, CDR2 SQIVND (reference sequence). The CDR3 length is 16 residues. CDR3 sequence (DNA): TGTGCCAGTAGTTCGCAAGGACTAGCGAGAATTTACGAGCAGTACTTC. Its protein product is CASSSQGLARIYEQYF.

The V call is TRBV24-1, the J call TRBJ2-1; 11 bases fit TRBD2. Germline lookup yields CDR1 KGHDR and CDR2 SFDVKD. The CDR3 extends over 14 amino acids. V was clipped by 4 bases and J by 6 bases; unmatched bases: 1. CDR3 in amino acids: CATSEGTSGNEQFF. Here the CDR3 DNA reads TGTGCCACCAGTGAGGGGACTAGCGGCAATGAGCAGTTCTTC.

The chain has TRBV27 and TRBJ2-7; TRBD2 matches at 10 bases. With V trimmed by 8 bases and J by 3 bases, 19 bases remained unmatched. Germline V CDR1 and CDR2: MNHEY, SMNVEV (reference sequence). This CDR3 comprises 18 residues. CDR3 sequence reads: CASAPFGLAGVIYYEQYF. The CDR3 DNA follows: TGTGCCAGCGCACCCTTCGGGCTAGCGGGAGTAATCTACTACGAGCAGTACTTC.

The CDR3 DNA reads as TGTGCCAGCAGCTTAGGGACCCACGGGAGGGGTTCCTACAATGAGCAGTTCTTC. It is translated as CASSLGTHGRGSYNEQFF. The gene calls are TRBV7-2 and TRBJ2-1, with TRBD2 matching 8 bases. Trimming cost V 1 base and J 1 base; bases outside gene matches: 9. Germline V CDR1 and CDR2: SGHTA, FQGNSA. The CDR3 is made up of 18 amino acids.

This chain connects TRBV18 to TRBJ2-2; D may be TRBD1 (5 bases). The ends were cut back, 4 bases at V and 9 bases at J, with 12 bases in the middle. The CDR3 is made up of 13 amino acids. Germline CDR1 is KGHSH and CDR2 is LQKENI. In DNA, the CDR3 is TGTGCCAGCTCACAGGCTGACAGCCGGGAGCTGTTTTTT. Translation: CASSQADSRELFF.

This chain connects TRBV3-1 (or the pseudogene TRBV3-2) to TRBJ1-5, with 8 positions matching TRBD1. The CDR3 extends over 15 amino acids. Germline assignment: CDR1 LGHDT and CDR2 YNNKEL (reference sequence). The junction had 5 bases not matched to a gene; V was cut back by 1 base and J by 6 bases. The CDR3 region is CASSQGQGLGQPQHF. The CDR3 DNA sequence: TGTGCCAGCAGCCAAGGACAGGGGTTGGGTCAGCCCCAGCATTTT.

The chain is built from TRBV7-6 and TRBJ1-3; possibly TRBD1 for D (6 bases). This CDR3 spans 17 amino acids. Trimming stripped 1 base from V and 0 bases from J, with 13 bases between. CDR1 is SGHVS, CDR2 FNYEAQ, per germline. The CDR3 nucleotides are TGTGCCAGCAGCTTAGAGGGGGGGCAGATCTCTGGAAACACCATATATTTT. Encoded protein: CASSLEGGQISGNTIYF.

The genes are TRBV5-4 and TRBJ1-2, with TRBD1 matching 9 bases. CDR3 length: 15 amino acids. The trim removed 0 bases at V and 3 bases at J, leaving 3 bases unmatched. Germline-derived CDR1 and CDR2 are SGHNT and YYREEE (reference sequence). CDR3 residues: CASSLGTGVYYGYTF. CDR3 coding DNA: TGTGCCAGCAGCTTGGGGACAGGGGTTTACTATGGCTACACCTTC.

The chain has TRBV6-5 and TRBJ2-5; possibly TRBD1 for D (6 bases). Germline loops: CDR1 MNHEY, CDR2 SVGAGI. The V end lost 5 bases, the J end lost 4 bases, and 14 bases lay between the germline ends. The CDR3 length is 14 residues. The CDR3 sequence is CASSQYRVGETQYF. DNA of the CDR3: TGTGCCAGCAGTCAATACAGGGTGGGAGAGACCCAGTACTTC.

CDR3 residues: CASSDRLRGAQETQYF. For the CDR3, the DNA is TGTGCCAGCTCAGACCGGTTACGGGGGGCTCAAGAGACCCAGTACTTC. The V and J genes are TRBV18 and TRBJ2-5, with D possibly TRBD2 on 7 matching bases. Germline V CDR1 and CDR2: KGHSH, LQKENI. V was trimmed by 5 bases and J by 2 bases, leaving 18 bases between them. This CDR3 spans 16 amino acids.

The genes are TRBV4-3 and TRBJ2-5; 8 bases map to TRBD2. Germline V gene data show CDR1 as LGHNA and CDR2 as YSLEER. V trimming: 0 bases; J trimming: 2 bases; junction bases outside the gene matches: 2. The CDR3 runs 15 residues. The CDR3 region is CASSQDRGGQETQYF. In nucleotides, the CDR3 is TGCGCCAGCAGCCAAGATCGGGGGGGGCAAGAGACCCAGTACTTC.

The V and J genes are TRBV5-4 and TRBJ2-1; TRBD2 agrees at 9 bases. Germline assignment: CDR1 SGHNT and CDR2 YYREEE (reference sequence). The CDR3 loop spans 16 amino acids. Trimming at V came to 4 bases and at J to 10 bases, leaving 15 bases not matched to a gene. The CDR3 DNA follows: TGTGCCAGCAGCCCTCTGGCTAGCGGGAAACCTGAAGAGCAGTTCTTC. Residues: CASSPLASGKPEEQFF.

This clone was counted only a few times. CDR3 nucleotide sequence: TGTGCCAGCCAGAGGGACTCTGGAAACACCATATATTTT. Its protein is CASQRDSGNTIYF. The chain employs TRBV9 and TRBJ1-3, with D unclear. The germline V and J ends were trimmed by 7 bases and 0 bases, with 8 bases remaining between them. CDR3 size: 13 residues. In germline, CDR1 is SGDLS, CDR2 YYNGEE.

The rearrangement joins TRBV5-5 to TRBJ2-6, with D perhaps matching TRBD2 (6 bases). Looked up from germline, CDR1 is SGHKS and CDR2 is YYEKEE (reference sequence). Trimming took 5 bases from V and 1 from J, leaving 10 bases between them. The CDR3 is 15 residues long. CDR3 nucleotides: TGTGCCAGCAGTCCGGCGGGGTCTGGGGCCAACGTCCTGACTTTC. Its protein product is CASSPAGSGANVLTF.

The V gene is TRBV6-2 or TRBV6-3, the J gene TRBJ2-3; TRBD2 aligns across 10 bases. The CDR3 sequence is 20 residues long. CDR1 MNHEY and CDR2 SVGEGT come from the germline V gene. After removal of 0 bases from V and 1 base from J, the junction contained 13 bases not matched to a gene. The CDR3 region is CASSYSTYSGGAGGTDTQYF. DNA of the CDR3: TGTGCCAGCAGTTACTCGACGTACAGCGGGGGGGCCGGTGGCACAGATACGCAGTATTTT.

The rearrangement links TRBV4-3 to TRBJ2-7, with unresolved D. Looked up from germline, CDR1 is LGHNA and CDR2 is YSLEER. The V and J ends lost 3 bases and 1 base respectively, with 10 bases between them. The CDR3 spans 14 residues. The CDR3 nucleotides are TGCGCCAGCAGCCAGGGTTACGGGTCCTACGAGCAGTACTTC. It specifies CASSQGYGSYEQYF.